What follows are 14 T cell receptor beta chains derived from one specimen sequenced in a study of shared clonotypes between healthy human individuals (dated by TCRdb to the early 2020s). Preparation of the library involved the immunoSEQ multiplex PCR assay. Not all clones reach the TCRdb copy of this immuneACCESS table, which keeps in-frame sequences only. Checked studies attribute under half of the gap to unresolved V genes and leave the rest unexplained. The sample contains over a million clones, around 75% of them found a single time. The leading ten clones occupy around 1.4% of the sample. Specimen: memory CD4+ T cells sorted from blood. This sample's cell subset or site label indicates: CD45RA-negative fraction. Every receptor here comes from a man aged 18-30 years in good health.

This chain connects TRBV6-1 to TRBJ2-7; maybe TRBD1 (6 bases). The CDR3 extends over 15 amino acids. Germline V gives CDR1 MNHNS, CDR2 SASEGT. V lost 2 bases, J lost 6 bases, and 17 bases lay in between. The DNA of the CDR3 is TGTGCCAGCAGTGAACCTTACAGGGCCGACTGCGAGCAGTACTTC. It encodes CASSEPYRADCEQYF.

This clone was seen just once. The J gene is TRBJ2-7, the V gene TRBV6-1; D not certain. The CDR3 runs to 12 residues. Germline V gene lookup returns CDR1 MNHNS and CDR2 SASEGT. The V end lost 5 bases, the J end lost 6 bases, and 11 bases lay between the germline ends. CDR3 bases: TGTGCCAGCAGTCGACTGGAGATCGAGCAGTACTTC. This encodes CASSRLEIEQYF.

The chain carries TRBV5-6 and TRBJ1-1; D may be TRBD1 (6 bases). The CDR3 consists of 16 residues. V shed 4 bases and J shed 3 bases, with 19 bases lying between them. Germline V gives CDR1 SGHDT, CDR2 YYEEEE. The DNA of the CDR3 is TGTGCCAGCAGCCCAACCACGGGAAAGGGGGACACTGAAGCTTTCTTT. Residues: CASSPTTGKGDTEAFF.

The chain combines TRBV25-1 with TRBJ2-7; D gene ambiguous. Trimming removed 1 base at V and 3 bases at J, with 7 bases between. The CDR3 runs 13 residues. From germline, CDR1 is MGHDK and CDR2 SYGVNS. CDR3 bases: TGTGCCAGCAGTGAATCTGGCATCTACGAGCAGTACTTC. This gives the protein CASSESGIYEQYF.

The chain couples TRBV5-6 to TRBJ2-3; D uncertain. V shed 0 bases and J shed 3 bases, with 14 bases lying between them. This CDR3 comprises 16 residues. Germline loops: CDR1 SGHDT, CDR2 YYEEEE. Here the CDR3 reads CASSLGFGTETDTQYF. CDR3 coding DNA: TGTGCCAGCAGCTTGGGTTTCGGCACGGAAACAGATACGCAGTATTTT. Full variable domain (rest looked up from reference TRBV5-6 and TRBJ2-3): DAGVTQSPTHLIKTRGQQVTLRCSPKSGHDTVSWYQQALGQGPQFIFQYYEEEERQRGNFPDRFSGHQFPNYSSELNVNALLLGDSALYLCASSLGFGTETDTQYFGPGTRLTVL.

Notes on this clone: The same CDR3 can be traced to other DNA sequences in this sample. V gene TRBV5-1 combines with J gene TRBJ1-5; no definite D call. The V end lost 2 bases, the J end lost 0 bases, and 9 bases lay between the germline ends. The CDR3 loop spans 15 amino acids. Per the germline V gene, CDR1 is SGHRS and CDR2 is YFSETQ. CDR3 sequence (DNA): TGCGCCAGCAGCTTAAGCGGGAATAGCAATCAGCCCCAGCATTTT. The encoded protein is CASSLSGNSNQPQHF.

This clone was observed a few times. The chain joins TRBV6-1 to TRBJ2-3, with a weak D call TRBD1 (5 bases). The CDR3 runs to 14 residues. V dropped 3 bases and J dropped 7 bases, with 14 bases sitting between them. Germline assignment: CDR1 MNHNS and CDR2 SASEGT. In nucleotides, the CDR3 is TGTGCCAGCAGTGAGACGTTTCAGGGAAATACGCAGTATTTT. It encodes CASSETFQGNTQYF.

This chain links TRBV7-2 with TRBJ1-1, with D possibly matching TRBD1 (5 bases). This CDR3 comprises 15 residues. Per germline, CDR1 SGHTA and CDR2 FQGNSA. Deletions cut 4 bases from V and 6 bases from J, with 18 bases between. The CDR3 coding sequence is TGTGCCAGCAGCTCCACCGGGACCCCGAATGCTGAAGCTTTCTTT. The encoded protein is CASSSTGTPNAEAFF.

This clone was counted ten times or more. The V gene is TRBV2, the J gene TRBJ2-3, with a weak D call TRBD1 (5 bases). V dropped 9 bases and J dropped 5 bases, with 12 bases sitting between them. The CDR3 runs to 12 residues. In germline, CDR1 is SNHLY, CDR2 FYNNEI. This CDR3 reads CASGALQDTQYF. DNA of the CDR3: TGTGCCAGTGGGGCCCTACAAGATACGCAGTATTTT.

The chain combines TRBV30 with TRBJ2-7, with D perhaps TRBD2 (6 bases). Looked up from germline, CDR1 is GTSNPN and CDR2 is SVGIG (reference sequence). V was clipped by 3 bases and J by 4 bases, with 19 bases between them. The CDR3 runs to 15 residues. The CDR3 nucleotides are TGTGCCTGGAGCGGAGGAAGGGGCGGGGAGTACGAGCAGTACTTC. It encodes CAWSGGRGGEYEQYF.

The rearrangement joins TRBV29-1 to TRBJ1-2; maybe TRBD1 (5 bases). Germline V gene lookup returns CDR1 SQVTM and CDR2 ANQGSEA. Trimming took 3 bases from V and 8 from J, leaving 10 bases between them. The length of the CDR3 is 11 residues. CDR3 DNA: TGCAGCGTTGACCGGGACGCCGGCTACACCTTC. This codes for CSVDRDAGYTF.

The chain recombines TRBV20-1 with TRBJ2-3; 8 bases line up with TRBD2. CDR3 size: 11 residues. Germline V gene sequence: CDR1 DFQATT, CDR2 SNEGSKA (reference sequence). In DNA, the CDR3 is TGCAGCCTATCGGGGGGGGATACGCAGTATTTT. It specifies CSLSGGDTQYF.

This clone was found once. The rearrangement links TRBV5-4 to TRBJ2-1; D is tentatively TRBD1 or TRBD2 (5 bases each). Germline V gene data show CDR1 as SGHNT and CDR2 as YYREEE (reference sequence). Trimming cost V 0 bases and J 9 bases, with 19 bases left between them. The CDR3 has 16 amino acids. Here the CDR3 reads CASSLEPGRTVLEQFF. The CDR3 coding sequence is TGTGCCAGCAGCTTGGAGCCGGGACGGACGGTCCTTGAGCAGTTCTTC.

This clone was counted between two and nine times. The V and J genes are TRBV5-1 and TRBJ2-7; D ambiguous. The V and J ends lost 4 bases and 4 bases respectively, with 6 bases between them. This CDR3 region has 11 residues. Per the germline V gene, CDR1 is SGHRS and CDR2 is YFSETQ. CDR3 sequence (DNA): TGCGCCAGCAGCGAGTCGTACGAGCAGTACTTC. As protein: CASSESYEQYF.